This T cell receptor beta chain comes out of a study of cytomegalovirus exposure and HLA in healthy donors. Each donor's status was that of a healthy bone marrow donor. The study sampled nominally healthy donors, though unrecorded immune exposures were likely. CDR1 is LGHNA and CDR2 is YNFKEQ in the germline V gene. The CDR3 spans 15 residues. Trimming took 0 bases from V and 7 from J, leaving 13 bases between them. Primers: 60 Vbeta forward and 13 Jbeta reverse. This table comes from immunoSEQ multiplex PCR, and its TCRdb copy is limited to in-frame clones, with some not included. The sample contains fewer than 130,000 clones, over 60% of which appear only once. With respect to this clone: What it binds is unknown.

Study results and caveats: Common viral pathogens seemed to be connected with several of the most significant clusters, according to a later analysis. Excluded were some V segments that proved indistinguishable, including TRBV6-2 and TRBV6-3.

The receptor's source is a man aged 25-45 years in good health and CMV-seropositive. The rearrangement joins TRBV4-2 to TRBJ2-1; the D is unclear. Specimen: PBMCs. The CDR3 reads CASSQESVRENEQFF. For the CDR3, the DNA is TGTGCCAGCAGCCAAGAGAGCGTCCGAGAGAATGAGCAGTTCTTC.